This is a list of T cell receptor beta chains from one sample in a study of beta chain features in type 1 diabetes. Repertoires were generated with immunoSEQ multiplex PCR, while TCRdb's copy carries only in-frame clones and drops some. The sample holds hundreds of thousands of clones, around 28% seen once. Sequenced sample: naive CD4+ T cells from blood. These receptors were obtained from a man aged 18 to 30 in good health. Both conserved end residues are part of each CDR3. The order of the fields is CDR3 length, clone size, D gene, J gene, V gene, CDR3 DNA, CDR3 protein. D genes are given only for firm matches. For some rows the clone size is stated as once, few or many, or as a class when expanded; others skip it.

17 NA NA TRBJ2-7 TRBV25-1 TGTGCCAGCAGTGAATCCGTGGACTTAACGGAGCCCTACGAGCAGTACTTC CASSESVDLTEPYEQYF
15 NA NA TRBJ1-5 TRBV7-9 TGTGCCAGCAGCCTCTTTTCCGGAGAGCTCCAGCCCCAGCATTTT CASSLFSGELQPQHF
13 NA NA TRBJ1-2 TRBV7-2 TGTGCCAGCAGCTTGACAGAGAACTATGGCTACACCTTC CASSLTENYGYTF
14 NA TRBD1 TRBJ2-1 TRBV29-1 TGCAGCGTTTGGGGACAGGGAGGTTTCAATGAGCAGTTCTTC CSVWGQGGFNEQFF
10 NA NA TRBJ1-2 TRBV29-1 TGCACTGGGGGAGGGGATGGCTACACCTTC CTGGGDGYTF
16 few TRBD2 TRBJ2-3 TRBV5-1 TGCGCCAGCAGCTTGGAGGCTAGCGGGACCACAGATACGCAGTATTTT CASSLEASGTTDTQYF
13 NA NA TRBJ2-4 TRBV19 TGTGCCAGTAGTTTGGCCCGAGGGGACATTCAGTACTTC CASSLARGDIQYF
13 NA TRBD1 TRBJ2-1 TRBV15 TGTGCCACCAGCAGAGGTGACAGGGTCCAGGGGTTCTTC CATSRGDRVQGFF
15 few NA TRBJ1-5 TRBV5-4 TGTGCCAGCAGCTTGGGGGGGGCTGGCAATCAGCCCCAGCATTTT CASSLGGAGNQPQHF
14 few TRBD1 TRBJ2-3 TRBV7-3 TGTGCCAGCAGCTCCACAGGGGCCACAGATACGCAGTATTTT CASSSTGATDTQYF
14 few NA TRBJ1-5 TRBV30 TGTGCCTGGAGTGTAGCCTGGGGCAATCAGCCCCAGCATTTT CAWSVAWGNQPQHF
15 NA TRBD1 TRBJ2-6 TRBV5-1 TGCGCCAGCAGGCAGACAGGGTCTGGGGCCAACGTCCTGACTTTC CASRQTGSGANVLTF
13 NA NA TRBJ2-7 TRBV27 TGTGCCAGCAGAGACACGAGCTCCTACGAGCAGTACTTC CASRDTSSYEQYF
15 NA NA TRBJ2-5 TRBV18 TGTGCCAGCTCACCCGTCCAGGGTACCCAAGAGACCCAGTACTTC CASSPVQGTQETQYF
13 NA NA TRBJ2-4 TRBV29-1 TGCAGCGTTGAAGACCGGACGGGTAACATTCAGTACTTC CSVEDRTGNIQYF
15 few TRBD1 TRBJ1-1 TRBV4-2 TGTGCCAGCACCCCAGGGGGCGCGGAGGACACTGAAGCTTTCTTT CASTPGGAEDTEAFF
14 few TRBD2 TRBJ2-3 TRBV7-3 TGTGCCAGCAGCTTTAGCGGGCGTACAGATACGCAGTATTTT CASSFSGRTDTQYF
14 few TRBD1 TRBJ1-1 TRBV6-5 TGTGCCAGCAGTCGAGACAGGGCGAACACTGAAGCTTTCTTT CASSRDRANTEAFF
16 NA TRBD1 TRBJ2-2 TRBV29-1 TGCAGCGCTGGGTGGACAGGGAGGAGGCGAACCGGGGAGCTGTTTTTT CSAGWTGRRRTGELFF
15 NA NA TRBJ2-3 TRBV5-6 TGTGCCAGCAGCTTGGAAATATATAGCACAGATACGCAGTATTTT CASSLEIYSTDTQYF
12 NA NA TRBJ2-7 TRBV29-1 TGCAGCGTTGAAGGTCGAGGGTTCGAACAGTACTTC CSVEGRGFEQYF
14 few NA TRBJ2-7 TRBV30 TGTGCCTGGAGTGTGAACAGAGACCTATACGAGCAGTACTTC CAWSVNRDLYEQYF
14 few NA TRBJ2-4 TRBV14 TGTGCCAGCAGCCAAGATGACAGAAAAAACATTCAGTACTTC CASSQDDRKNIQYF
11 NA NA TRBJ2-7 TRBV5-1 TGCGCCAGCAGCGGTACCTACGAGCAGTACTTC CASSGTYEQYF
16 NA NA TRBJ2-6 TRBV19 TGTGCCAGTAGTATAGGAACGAGCTCTGGGGCCAACGTCCTGACTTTC CASSIGTSSGANVLTF
12 NA NA TRBJ2-5 TRBV5-6 TGTGCCAGCAGCAACAGGGAAGAGACCCAGTACTTC CASSNREETQYF
14 NA NA TRBJ2-1 TRBV25-1 TGTGCCAGCAGTGAATGGGACTTTGACAATGAGCAGTTCTTC CASSEWDFDNEQFF
17 NA TRBD2 TRBJ2-1 TRBV28 TGTGCCAGCAGTTTAACCGGGCCACCGGGGAGGGAAAATGAGCAGTTCTTC CASSLTGPPGRENEQFF
14 NA NA TRBJ2-1 TRBV7-2 TGTGCCAGCAGCTTAGCAGGGGAGTACAATGAGCAGTTCTTC CASSLAGEYNEQFF
12 few TRBD2 TRBJ2-3 TRBV15 TGTGCCACCGGGAGGGGAACAGATACGCAGTATTTT CATGRGTDTQYF
11 few NA TRBJ2-5 TRBV7-8 TGTGCCAGCAGCTACCGGGAGACCCAGTACTTC CASSYRETQYF
15 few TRBD2 TRBJ2-3 TRBV28 TGTGCCAGCAGTCGACTAGCGGGAGGCACAGATACGCAGTATTTT CASSRLAGGTDTQYF
14 NA TRBD2 TRBJ2-3 TRBV30 TGTGCCTGGAGTAATAGCGGGACATCAGATACGCAGTATTTT CAWSNSGTSDTQYF
14 few NA TRBJ2-3 TRBV28 TGTGCCAGCAGTGGACCAGGGAGGAGAGATACGCAGTATTTT CASSGPGRRDTQYF
15 NA NA TRBJ1-5 TRBV6-6 TGTGCCAGCACCTCCCTAGGGAATAGCAATCAGCCCCAGCATTTT CASTSLGNSNQPQHF
13 few TRBD1 TRBJ2-1 TRBV29-1 TGCAGCGTAGACTCGACAGGGACGGATGAGCAGTTCTTC CSVDSTGTDEQFF
14 few NA TRBJ2-1 TRBV4-2 TGTGCCAGCAGCCAAGATAGAGCGGGCAATGAGCAGTTCTTC CASSQDRAGNEQFF